The rows below give T cell receptor beta chains drawn from one sample of a study of shared clonotypes between healthy human individuals. TCRdb's table, derived via immunoSEQ multiplex PCR, lists solely in-frame clones and lacks some. The repertoire consists of roughly 810,000 clones, with roughly 96% occurring once and the leading ten covering approximately 0.2%. The sample consisted of naive CD8+ T cells sorted from blood. These receptor sequences come from a man aged 25 to 40 in good health. Each CDR3 is given with its conserved first and last residue. Fields, in order: D gene, clone size, J gene, V gene, CDR3 DNA, CDR3 protein. D genes are given only for firm matches. Clone size, where shown, is once, few, many, or a class for clones that have expanded.

>-|once|TRBJ2-1|TRBV4-1
TGCGCCAGCAGCCAAGAAGATCGGATCGACGGTTTCTACAATGAGCAGTTCTTC
CASSQEDRIDGFYNEQFF
>-|-|TRBJ2-7|TRBV7-9
TGTGCCAGCAGCTTAGTCCTCTCCTACGAGCAGTACTTC
CASSLVLSYEQYF
>TRBD2|-|TRBJ2-1|TRBV27
TGTGCCAGCCGGGGACTAGCGGGATTTCTCAATGAGCAGTTCTTC
CASRGLAGFLNEQFF
>-|-|TRBJ1-4|TRBV27
TGTGCCAGCAGTTTGGGGGGCTGGGCGGGTGAAAAACTGTTTTTT
CASSLGGWAGEKLFF
>-|-|TRBJ2-7|TRBV5-1
TGCGCCAGCAGCTCCGGACCTCTCTACGAGCAGTACTTC
CASSSGPLYEQYF
>-|once|TRBJ1-1|TRBV19
TGTGCCACCAGGGGCAGCGAAGCTTTCTTT
CATRGSEAFF
>TRBD2|-|TRBJ2-1|TRBV29-1
TGCAGCGGCAGAACTAGCGACCACAATGAGCAGTTCTTC
CSGRTSDHNEQFF
>-|-|TRBJ1-1|TRBV9
TGTGCCAGCAGCGTAGTGTCCGCGTTAGACACTGAAGCTTTCTTT
CASSVVSALDTEAFF
>-|once|TRBJ1-2|TRBV2
TGTGCCAGCAAGAAGGAGGATGGATATGGCTACACCTTC
CASKKEDGYGYTF
>-|-|TRBJ1-1|TRBV5-1
TGCGCCAGCAGCTTGGGGACGGGGATGAACACTGAAGCTTTCTTT
CASSLGTGMNTEAFF
>TRBD1|-|TRBJ2-7|TRBV5-6
TGTGCCAGCAGCCCGAACAGGGGTCCCGACTACGAGCAGTACTTC
CASSPNRGPDYEQYF
>-|-|TRBJ2-3|TRBV19
TGTGCCAGTAGGGGGCGCAGTACAGATACGCAGTATTTT
CASRGRSTDTQYF
>TRBD1|-|TRBJ2-7|TRBV29-1
TGCAGCGTTGAGGGATGGGACAGGGGGAGTAGGTCCTACGAGCAGTACTTC
CSVEGWDRGSRSYEQYF
>TRBD2|-|TRBJ2-7|TRBV29-1
TGCAGCGTTGAATCGGCGGAGCGGGGAGATTCCTACGAGCAGTACTTC
CSVESAERGDSYEQYF
>-|-|TRBJ2-5|TRBV14
TGTGCCAGCAGCCAAGACTACGGGACCCAGTACTTC
CASSQDYGTQYF
>-|few|TRBJ2-7|TRBV4-3
TGCGCCAGCAGCCAAGTTGGCACGCCCTACGAGCAGTACTTC
CASSQVGTPYEQYF
>TRBD2|once|TRBJ2-7|TRBV6-6
TGTGCCAGCAGTCCGCCGGGGGGCTCCTACGAGCAGTACTTC
CASSPPGGSYEQYF
>TRBD1|-|TRBJ2-1|TRBV7-9
TGTGCCAGCAGCCCAAGACAGGGACGAACCTACAATGAGCAGTTCTTC
CASSPRQGRTYNEQFF
>-|-|TRBJ2-7|TRBV30
TGTGCCTGGAGGACTCTGAACTACGAGCAGTACTTC
CAWRTLNYEQYF
>TRBD1|-|TRBJ2-7|TRBV6-1
TGTGCCAGCAGCCGGGACAGGGTGTTGGACGAGCAGTACTTC
CASSRDRVLDEQYF
>-|-|TRBJ2-2|TRBV27
TGTGCCAGCAGTTTCAGGGGGGTCGGGGAGCTGTTTTTT
CASSFRGVGELFF
>-|-|TRBJ1-4|TRBV7-9
TGTGCCAGCAGCTTAATAACCCTCAGTGGAGCTAATGAAAAACTGTTTTTT
CASSLITLSGANEKLFF
>TRBD2|-|TRBJ2-7|TRBV5-4
TGTGCCAGCAGCGTAGGACTAGCGGGCTACGAGCAGTACTTC
CASSVGLAGYEQYF
>-|-|TRBJ2-2|TRBV27
TGTGCCAGCAGGGCCACCCTCGGACTTACCGGGGAGCTGTTTTTT
CASRATLGLTGELFF
>-|-|TRBJ2-7|TRBV5-8
TGTGCCAGCAGCTTGGCGTACGAGCAGTACTTC
CASSLAYEQYF
>-|-|TRBJ1-5|TRBV27
TGTGCCAGCAGTTTAGGGGGGGGCCTTAGCAATCAGCCCCAGCATTTT
CASSLGGGLSNQPQHF
>-|-|TRBJ1-5|TRBV4-1
TGCGCCAGCAGCCAAGATCGAGGGCCCAATCAGCCCCAGCATTTT
CASSQDRGPNQPQHF
>-|-|TRBJ2-2|TRBV6-5
TGTGCCAGCAGCCTAATTTCCGGGGAGCTGTTTTTT
CASSLISGELFF
>-|-|TRBJ2-2|TRBV4-1
TGCGCCAGCAGCCAAAATACCGGGGAGCTGTTTTTT
CASSQNTGELFF
>-|-|TRBJ2-3|TRBV5-1
TGCGCCAGCAGCTTGGAAGGCACAGATACGCAGTATTTT
CASSLEGTDTQYF
>-|-|TRBJ1-5|TRBV6-6
TGTGCCAGCAGTTACTACGGGGCCTGGAAGGATCAGCCCCAGCATTTT
CASSYYGAWKDQPQHF
>-|once|TRBJ2-5|TRBV13
TGTGCCAGCAGCTTAGGCCGGGCATCGGAGACCCAGTACTTC
CASSLGRASETQYF
>-|-|TRBJ2-1|TRBV14
TGTGCCAGCAGCCAATGGTCGGTTGAGCAGTTCTTC
CASSQWSVEQFF
>-|once|TRBJ1-1|TRBV6-1
TGTGCCAGCTGCGATGGGACTGAAGCTTTCTTT
CASCDGTEAFF
>-|-|TRBJ2-2|TRBV11-2
TGTGCCAGCAGACTCCCCACCGGGGAGCTGTTTTTT
CASRLPTGELFF
>TRBD1|-|TRBJ1-2|TRBV7-9
TGTGCCAGCAGCCCTACGGACAGGGGAGAGGAGGGCTACACCTTC
CASSPTDRGEEGYTF
>-|-|TRBJ1-2|TRBV9
TGTGCCAGCAGCTCTACACGGACATCCGGCTACACCTTC
CASSSTRTSGYTF
>TRBD1|-|TRBJ1-5|TRBV2
TGTGCCAGCAGTGAATGGGACAGGGGTGGACAGCCCCAGCATTTT
CASSEWDRGGQPQHF
>-|-|TRBJ2-3|TRBV30
TGTGCCTGGTCCGGGATCGGGGCAGATACGCAGTATTTT
CAWSGIGADTQYF
>-|-|TRBJ2-7|TRBV7-9
TGTGCCAGCAGCCCTGGGACAACACCCTACGAGCAGTACTTC
CASSPGTTPYEQYF
>TRBD2|-|TRBJ2-5|TRBV28
TGTGCCAGCACCCTCCTAGCGGACCAAGAGACCCAGTACTTC
CASTLLADQETQYF
>-|-|TRBJ2-4|TRBV18
TGTGCCAGCTCACCTAGTGGACAGCCACAATTAAACATTCAGTACTTC
CASSPSGQPQLNIQYF
>-|-|TRBJ1-4|TRBV4-1
TGCGCCAGCAGCCAAGGCCCACATGGGGCAACCAATGAAAAACTGTTTTTT
CASSQGPHGATNEKLFF
>-|-|TRBJ2-7|TRBV2
TGTGCCAGCAGTGATCACGCCTACGAGCAGTACTTC
CASSDHAYEQYF
>-|-|TRBJ2-1|TRBV5-1
TGCGCCAGCAGGACTACAGGTTCCTACAATGAGCAGTTCTTC
CASRTTGSYNEQFF
>-|-|TRBJ2-7|TRBV27
TGTGCCAGCAGTTTAACGCCGAATCGCGAGCAGTACTTC
CASSLTPNREQYF
>-|-|TRBJ1-2|TRBV28
TGTGCCAGCAGTGTCGGACAGTATGGCTACACCTTC
CASSVGQYGYTF
>TRBD1|-|TRBJ1-1|TRBV28
TGTGCCAGCAGTGTAACCGGGACAGCAACTGAAGCTTTCTTT
CASSVTGTATEAFF
>-|-|TRBJ2-1|TRBV5-1
TGCGCCAGCAGCTTTGGGTCGGGGGTCGCTTACAATGAGCAGTTCTTC
CASSFGSGVAYNEQFF
>-|once|TRBJ2-3|TRBV11-2
TGTGCCAGCAGCTTCTCGTCGGCCTTCACAGATACGCAGTATTTT
CASSFSSAFTDTQYF
>TRBD2|-|TRBJ2-1|TRBV4-3
TGCGCCAGCAGCCAAGGACTAGCGGACTACAATGAGCAGTTCTTC
CASSQGLADYNEQFF
>TRBD2|once|TRBJ2-3|TRBV7-2
TGTGCCAGCACCTCGGGACTAGCGCTGACAGATACGCAGTATTTT
CASTSGLALTDTQYF
>TRBD1|-|TRBJ2-7|TRBV10-3
TGTGCCATCAGTGATGGGACAGGTTGGGGGGAGCAGTACTTC
CAISDGTGWGEQYF
>-|-|TRBJ2-5|TRBV11-3
TGTGCCAGCAGCCCCCGGGACGTAGAGACCCAGTACTTC
CASSPRDVETQYF
>-|-|TRBJ2-5|TRBV7-2
TGTGCCAGCAGCTTATCACGGGCAGAGACCCAGTACTTC
CASSLSRAETQYF